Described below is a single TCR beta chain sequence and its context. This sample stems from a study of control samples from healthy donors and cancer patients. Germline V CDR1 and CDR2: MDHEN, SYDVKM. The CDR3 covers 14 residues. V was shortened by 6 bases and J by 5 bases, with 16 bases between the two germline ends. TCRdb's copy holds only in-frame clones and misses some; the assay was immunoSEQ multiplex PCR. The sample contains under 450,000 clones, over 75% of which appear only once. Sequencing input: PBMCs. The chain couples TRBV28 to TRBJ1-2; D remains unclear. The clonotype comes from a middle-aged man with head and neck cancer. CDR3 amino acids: CASRSLGSIYGYTF. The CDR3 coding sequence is TGTGCCAGCAGGTCCCTGGGAAGCATATATGGCTACACCTTC.